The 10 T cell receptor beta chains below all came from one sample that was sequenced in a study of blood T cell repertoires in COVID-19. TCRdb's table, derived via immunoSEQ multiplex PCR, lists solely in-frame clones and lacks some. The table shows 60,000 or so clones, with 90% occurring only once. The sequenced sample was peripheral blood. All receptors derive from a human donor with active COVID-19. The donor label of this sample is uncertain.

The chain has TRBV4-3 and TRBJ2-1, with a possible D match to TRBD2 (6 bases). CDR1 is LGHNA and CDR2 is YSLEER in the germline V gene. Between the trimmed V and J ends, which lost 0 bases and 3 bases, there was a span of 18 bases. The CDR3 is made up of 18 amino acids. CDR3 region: CASSQDPEGIFDYNEQFF. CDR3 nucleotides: TGCGCCAGCAGCCAAGATCCGGAGGGAATCTTCGACTACAATGAGCAGTTCTTC.

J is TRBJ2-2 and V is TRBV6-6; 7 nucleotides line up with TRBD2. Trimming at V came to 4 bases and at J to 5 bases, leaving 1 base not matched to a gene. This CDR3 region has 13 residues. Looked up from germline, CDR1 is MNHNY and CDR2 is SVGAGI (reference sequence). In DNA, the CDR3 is TGTGCCAGCAGTTCGGGGGGTACCGGGGAGCTGTTTTTT. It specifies CASSSGGTGELFF.

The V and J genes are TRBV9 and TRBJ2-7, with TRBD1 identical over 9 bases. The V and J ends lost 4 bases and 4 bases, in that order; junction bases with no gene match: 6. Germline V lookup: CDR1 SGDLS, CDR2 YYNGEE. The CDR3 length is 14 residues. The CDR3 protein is CASSSRDRAYEQYF. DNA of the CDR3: TGTGCCAGCAGCTCCCGGGACAGGGCTTACGAGCAGTACTTC. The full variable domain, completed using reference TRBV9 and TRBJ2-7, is DSGVTQTPKHLITATGQRVTLRCSPRSGDLSVYWYQQSLDQGLQFLIQYYNGEERAKGNILERFSAQQFPDLHSELNLSSLELGDSALYFCASSSRDRAYEQYFGPGTRLTVT.

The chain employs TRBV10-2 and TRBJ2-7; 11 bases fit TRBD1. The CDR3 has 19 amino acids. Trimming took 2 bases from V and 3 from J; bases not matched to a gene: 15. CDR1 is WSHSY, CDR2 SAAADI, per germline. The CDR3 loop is CASSEGPGQGGLGVYEQYF. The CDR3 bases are TGCGCCAGCAGTGAGGGACCGGGACAGGGGGGGTTAGGTGTCTACGAGCAGTACTTC.

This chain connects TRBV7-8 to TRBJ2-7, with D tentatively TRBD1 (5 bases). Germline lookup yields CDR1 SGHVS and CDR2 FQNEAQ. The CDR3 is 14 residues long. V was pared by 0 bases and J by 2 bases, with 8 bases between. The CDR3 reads CASSLAQGPYEQYF. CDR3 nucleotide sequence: TGTGCCAGCAGCTTAGCGCAGGGCCCCTACGAGCAGTACTTC. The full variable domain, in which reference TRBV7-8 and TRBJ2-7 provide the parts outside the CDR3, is GAGVSQSPRYKVAKRGQDVALRCDPISGHVSLFWYQQALGQGPEFLTYFQNEAQLDKSGLPSDRFFAERPEGSVSTLKIQRTQQEDSAVYLCASSLAQGPYEQYFGPGTRLTVT.

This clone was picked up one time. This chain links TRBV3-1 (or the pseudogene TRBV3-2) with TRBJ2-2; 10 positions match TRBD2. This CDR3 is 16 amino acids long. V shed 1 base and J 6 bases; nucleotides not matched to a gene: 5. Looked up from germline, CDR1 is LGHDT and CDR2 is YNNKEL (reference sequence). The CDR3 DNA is TGTGCCAGCAGCCAAGTAGCGGGGGGCCGGGCCGGGGAGCTGTTTTTT. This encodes CASSQVAGGRAGELFF.

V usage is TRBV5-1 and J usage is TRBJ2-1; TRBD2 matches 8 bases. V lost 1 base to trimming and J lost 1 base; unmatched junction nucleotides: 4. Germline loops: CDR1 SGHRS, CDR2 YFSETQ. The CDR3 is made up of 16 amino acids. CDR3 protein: CASSLIAGTSYNEQFF. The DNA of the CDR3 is TGCGCCAGCAGCTTGATAGCGGGAACTTCCTACAATGAGCAGTTCTTC.

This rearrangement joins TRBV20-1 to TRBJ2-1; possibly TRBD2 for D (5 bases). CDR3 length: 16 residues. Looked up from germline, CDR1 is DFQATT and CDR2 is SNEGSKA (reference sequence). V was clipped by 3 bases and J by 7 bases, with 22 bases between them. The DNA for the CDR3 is TGCAGTGCTAGTGTACTAGGGTCCACGGAGTGGAATGAGCAGTTCTTC. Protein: CSASVLGSTEWNEQFF.

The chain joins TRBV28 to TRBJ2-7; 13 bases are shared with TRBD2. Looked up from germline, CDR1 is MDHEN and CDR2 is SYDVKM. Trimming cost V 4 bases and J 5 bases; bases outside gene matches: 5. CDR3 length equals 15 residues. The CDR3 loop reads CASSWTSGSSNEQYF. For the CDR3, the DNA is TGTGCCAGCAGTTGGACTAGCGGGAGTAGCAACGAGCAGTACTTC.

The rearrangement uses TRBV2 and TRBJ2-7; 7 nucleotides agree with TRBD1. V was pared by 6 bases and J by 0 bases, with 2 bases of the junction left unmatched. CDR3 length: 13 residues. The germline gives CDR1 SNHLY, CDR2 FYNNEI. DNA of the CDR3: TGTGCCAGCAGATACAGGGGCTCCTACGAGCAGTACTTC. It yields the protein CASRYRGSYEQYF.